This T cell receptor beta chain was captured by sequencing in a study of blood T cells in healthy people across ages. Study-wide background: Per two T cells, about one barcoded beta molecule was captured through template switching.

This CDR3 is built from 15 residues. V lost 5 bases to trimming and J lost 8 bases, with 21 bases between them. Germline values: CDR1 LNHNV, CDR2 YYDKDF (reference sequence). With a J-beta primer mix and a sample-barcoded 5' primer, a second PCR ran about 6 to 11 cycles. Each of the samples gave a minimum of 2.5 million paired-end reads that contained CDR3. MiXCR was run by TCRdb on the 5' RACE reads, yielding one entry per CDR3 protein. The data contain about 1.1 million distinct CDR3 sequences, under 40% of them singletons. Overall study results and limits: Researchers report that TCR beta diversity correlated strongly with naive T cell percentage. The donors' CMV status was not determined, possibly confounding changes in expanded clonotypes.

In regard to this clonotype: What it recognizes is unknown.

The chain employs TRBV15 and TRBJ1-2, with D maybe TRBD1 (6 bases). The sequenced sample consisted of blood. This sequence was found in a man between 18 and 35 years old in good health. As DNA, the CDR3 is TGTGCCACCAGCGCCCGGGGGCAAGTTATTCAGGGCTACACCTTC. It is translated as CATSARGQVIQGYTF.